This TCR beta chain was obtained from a study of cytomegalovirus exposure and HLA in healthy donors. The germline V gene has CDR1 LGHNA and CDR2 YSLEER. V was trimmed by 1 base and J by 4 bases, leaving 10 bases between them. The CDR3 totals 14 residues. TCRdb's table, derived via immunoSEQ multiplex PCR, lists solely in-frame clones and lacks some. The sample has 150,000 to 200,000 clones; 84% are singletons. The chain joins TRBV4-3 to TRBJ2-5; TRBD2 might be the D (6 bases). Sequenced: PBMCs. The clonotype originates from a man younger than 35 in good health and CMV-seropositive. CDR3 in DNA: TGCGCCAGCAGCCAAGGTGTGGGGGGAGAGACCCAGTACTTC. Protein product: CASSQGVGGETQYF.